Below, 8 T cell receptor beta chains from the same sample are listed, as sequenced in a study of shared T cell receptors in the human thymus. Assay: immunoSEQ multiplex PCR; the TCRdb copy retains only in-frame clones and omits some. The sample yields 550,000 to 800,000 clones, 80% to 90% seen once. These data are also associated with another study on human thymus T cells.

Sequencing used thymocytes. The receptors here all came from a girl less than two years old with a congenital heart defect.

The gene calls are TRBV5-1 and TRBJ1-2; 8 bases are a match to TRBD1. Per germline, CDR1 SGHRS and CDR2 YFSETQ. The trim removed 5 bases at V and 3 bases at J, leaving 3 bases unmatched. There are 13 residues in the CDR3. The CDR3 nucleotides read TGCGCCAGCAGGACGACAGGGGACTATGGCTACACCTTC. This codes for CASRTTGDYGYTF.

The chain combines TRBV5-4 with TRBJ2-7; possible D gene TRBD2, 6 bases. The CDR3 is 14 residues long. Trimming left V 1 base short and J 3 bases short, with 11 bases between. From germline, CDR1 is SGHNT and CDR2 YYREEE (reference sequence). The CDR3 DNA is TGTGCCAGCAGCTTGTCCCCCGGGGGCTACGAGCAGTACTTC. It specifies CASSLSPGGYEQYF.

This chain joins TRBV30 and TRBJ2-3, with 7 bases matching TRBD1. Germline CDR1 reads GTSNPN; CDR2 reads SVGIG (reference sequence). The CDR3 covers 13 residues. J gave up 2 bases and V 4 bases, and 3 bases lay outside the gene matches. The chain's CDR3 is CAWKRGLTDTQYF. The DNA of the CDR3 is TGTGCCTGGAAAAGGGGGCTCACAGATACGCAGTATTTT. Variable domain in full (rest from reference TRBV30 and TRBJ2-3): SQTIHQWPATLVQPVGSPLSLECTVEGTSNPNLYWYRQAAGRGLQLLFYSVGIGQISSEVPQNLSASRPQDRQFILSSKKLLLSDSGFYLCAWKRGLTDTQYFGPGTRLTVL.

The CDR3 here is CASSSWTGKGTDTQYF. The CDR3 DNA sequence: TGTGCCAGCAGCTCCTGGACAGGGAAGGGCACAGATACGCAGTATTTT. This rearrangement joins TRBV7-9 to TRBJ2-3; 8 nucleotides align to TRBD1. This CDR3 is 16 amino acids long. J lost 1 base, V lost 4 bases, and 7 bases had no gene match. Germline V lookup: CDR1 SEHNR, CDR2 FQNEAQ (reference sequence).

V and J are TRBV15 and TRBJ2-1, with 9 bases fitting TRBD2. Per germline, CDR1 LNHNV and CDR2 YYDKDF (reference sequence). The CDR3 sequence is 17 residues long. Germline trimming cut 2 bases from V and 4 bases from J; bases unmatched to any gene: 9. The CDR3 region is CATSRPYPGLAYNEQFF. The CDR3 nucleotides read TGTGCCACCAGCAGACCCTATCCGGGACTAGCTTACAATGAGCAGTTCTTC.

This chain links TRBV6-5 with TRBJ1-1; 7 nucleotides line up with TRBD1. Germline CDR1 and CDR2: MNHEY and SVGAGI. V lost 6 bases and J lost 6; bases outside the gene matches: 13. The CDR3 runs to 15 residues. CDR3 in amino acids: CASRRDSESPAEAFF. The CDR3 region has the DNA TGTGCCAGCAGGAGGGACAGCGAGAGCCCGGCTGAAGCTTTCTTT.

The V and J genes are TRBV9 and TRBJ1-1; weak D call: TRBD1 (6 bases). The CDR3 sequence is 14 residues long. V dropped 3 bases and J dropped 5 bases, with 14 bases sitting between them. The germline gives CDR1 SGDLS, CDR2 YYNGEE. The CDR3 region has the DNA TGTGCCAGCAGCGGAGTCAGGGGAGGGACTGAAGCTTTCTTT. Its protein is CASSGVRGGTEAFF.

This chain connects TRBV10-2 to TRBJ2-7; the D gene is possibly TRBD1 (5 bases). This CDR3 comprises 19 residues. Germline CDR1 WSHSY, CDR2 SAAADI. V was clipped by 2 bases and J by 2 bases, with 25 bases between them. CDR3 nucleotide sequence: TGCGCCAGCAGTGAGAATTTAAGGTCGTCAGGGTTATGTACCTACGAGCAGTACTTC. This sequence encodes CASSENLRSSGLCTYEQYF.